This TCR beta chain was recovered during a study of blood T cell repertoires in COVID-19. Study-wide background: T cells, B-cell-depleted T cells, or PBMCs provided the cDNA or gDNA that served as material.

Trimming at V came to 5 bases and at J to 7 bases, leaving 6 bases not matched to a gene. CDR1 and CDR2 (germline): SGHVS, FNYEAQ. The CDR3 totals 14 residues. How the authors handled the data: Researchers report that nucleated cell counts were estimated from reference gene primer amplification. Clones were sequenced by immunoSEQ multiplex PCR, and TCRdb holds only the in-frame ones, with some missing. V and J calls and clone size are given by that table; D and trimming were obtained from the DNA. Of about 120,000 clones in the sample, about four fifths are singletons; the top ten hold approximately 16%.

Sequencing was carried out using peripheral blood. The clonotype originates from a man aged 55 to 70 with active or convalescent COVID-19. The chain uses TRBV7-6 and TRBJ1-5, with 9 bases aligning to TRBD1. CDR3 loop: CASSRTGGGQPQHF. DNA for the CDR3: TGTGCCAGCAGCCGAACAGGGGGCGGACAGCCCCAGCATTTT. The variable domain in full, completed from reference TRBV7-6 and TRBJ1-5, reads GAGVSQSPRYKVTKRGQDVALRCDPISGHVSLYWYRQALGQGPEFLTYFNYEAQQDKSGLPNDRFSAERPEGSISTLTIQRTEQRDSAMYRCASSRTGGGQPQHFGDGTRLSIL.